This T cell receptor (beta chain) was recovered during a study of blood T cell repertoires in COVID-19. Study-level background: Material from acute and convalescent COVID-19 was sourced from the United States, Italy and Spain.

The study drew participants aged about 18 to 90 years from 24 US areas. Participant reports of clinical history set cohort assignment. Produced via immunoSEQ multiplex PCR; TCRdb's table is partial and in-frame only. This table has about 300,000 clones, about nine tenths appearing once. The V gene end was trimmed by 7 bases and the J gene end by 4 bases; junction bases not matched to a gene: 11. The CDR3 runs 15 residues. Germline V gene lookup returns CDR1 GTSNPN and CDR2 SVGIG (reference sequence). Sample: PBMCs or T cells enriched from blood (not recorded which). The chain uses TRBV30 and TRBJ2-1; 9 nucleotides match TRBD2. This receptor was obtained from a woman aged 40 to 50 who had recovered from COVID-19. CDR3 sequence reads: CASYGGLAGYNEQFF. Here the CDR3 DNA reads TGTGCCTCGTATGGAGGGCTAGCGGGGTACAATGAGCAGTTCTTC.